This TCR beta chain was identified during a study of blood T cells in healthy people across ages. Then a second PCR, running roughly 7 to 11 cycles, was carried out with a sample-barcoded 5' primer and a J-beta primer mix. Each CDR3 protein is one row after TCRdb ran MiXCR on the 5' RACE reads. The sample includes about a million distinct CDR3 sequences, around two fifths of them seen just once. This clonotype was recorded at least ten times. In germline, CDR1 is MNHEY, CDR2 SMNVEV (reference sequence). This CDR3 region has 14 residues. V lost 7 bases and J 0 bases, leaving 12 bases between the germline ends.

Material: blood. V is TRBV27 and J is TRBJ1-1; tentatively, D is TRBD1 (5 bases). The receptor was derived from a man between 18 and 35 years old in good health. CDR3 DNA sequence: TGTGCCAGCACCTCGACAGTTTTGAACACTGAAGCTTTCTTT. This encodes CASTSTVLNTEAFF.